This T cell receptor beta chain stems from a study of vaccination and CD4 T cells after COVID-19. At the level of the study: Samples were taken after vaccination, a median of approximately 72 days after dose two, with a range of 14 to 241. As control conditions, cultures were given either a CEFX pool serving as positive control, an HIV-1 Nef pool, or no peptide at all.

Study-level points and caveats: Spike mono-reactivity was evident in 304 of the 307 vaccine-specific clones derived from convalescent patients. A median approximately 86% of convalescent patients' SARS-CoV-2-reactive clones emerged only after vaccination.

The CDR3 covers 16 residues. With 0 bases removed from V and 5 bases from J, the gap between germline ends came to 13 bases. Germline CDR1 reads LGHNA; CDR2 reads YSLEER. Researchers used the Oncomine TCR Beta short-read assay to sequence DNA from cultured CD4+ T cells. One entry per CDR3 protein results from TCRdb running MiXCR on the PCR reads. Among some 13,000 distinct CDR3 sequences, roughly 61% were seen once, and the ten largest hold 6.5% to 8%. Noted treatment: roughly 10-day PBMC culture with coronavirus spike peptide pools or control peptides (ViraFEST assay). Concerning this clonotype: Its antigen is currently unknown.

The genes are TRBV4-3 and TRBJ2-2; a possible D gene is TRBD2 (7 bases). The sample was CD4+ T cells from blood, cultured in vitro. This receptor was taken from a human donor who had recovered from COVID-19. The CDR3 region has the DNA TGCGCCAGCAGCCAAGATTGGGGAGGGGGAACCGGGGAGCTGTTTTTT. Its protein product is CASSQDWGGGTGELFF.